This T cell receptor beta chain is drawn from a study of T cell responses to AZD1222 COVID-19 vaccine. Per germline, CDR1 MDHEN and CDR2 SYDVKM. Trimming took 6 bases from V and 0 from J; bases not matched to a gene: 4. The CDR3 is 15 amino acids. The protocol was immunoSEQ multiplex PCR, while the TCRdb copy is restricted to in-frame clones and leaves out a portion. The sample carries about 140,000 clones, about 86% recorded once. A remark on this clone: The target antigen is unknown.

Notes on the study in general: Possibly, clonal diversity was underestimated; donors were largely white British and included more females.

The gene calls are TRBV28 and TRBJ2-7; TRBD2 agrees at 11 bases. This specimen was peripheral blood, taken on day 0 of AZD1222 vaccination. This clonotype originated in an adult in good health. CDR3 sequence: CASSPTSGGSYEQYF. The CDR3 DNA reads as TGTGCCAGCAGCCCCACTAGCGGGGGCTCCTACGAGCAGTACTTC.